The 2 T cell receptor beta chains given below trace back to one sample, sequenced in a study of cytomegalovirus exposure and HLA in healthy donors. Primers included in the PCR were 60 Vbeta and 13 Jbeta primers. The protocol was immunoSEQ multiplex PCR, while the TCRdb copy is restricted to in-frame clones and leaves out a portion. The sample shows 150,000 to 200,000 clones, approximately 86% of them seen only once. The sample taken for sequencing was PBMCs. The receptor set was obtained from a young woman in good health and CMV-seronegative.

CDR3 protein: CASSPRGGGRPETQYF. Written as DNA, the CDR3 is TGTGCCAGCAGCCCCCGAGGGGGGGGCCGCCCGGAGACCCAGTACTTC. V gene TRBV13 combines with J gene TRBJ2-5, with a possible D match to TRBD2 (7 bases). Looked up from germline, CDR1 is PRHDT and CDR2 is FYEKMQ (reference sequence). CDR3 length equals 16 residues. V shed 5 bases and J shed 5 bases, with 21 bases lying between them. The whole variable domain, filled in from reference TRBV13 and TRBJ2-5, reads AAGVIQSPRHLIKEKRETATLKCYPIPRHDTVYWYQQGPGQDPQFLISFYEKMQSDKGSIPDRFSAQQFSDYHSELNMSSLELGDSALYFCASSPRGGGRPETQYFGPGTRLLVL.

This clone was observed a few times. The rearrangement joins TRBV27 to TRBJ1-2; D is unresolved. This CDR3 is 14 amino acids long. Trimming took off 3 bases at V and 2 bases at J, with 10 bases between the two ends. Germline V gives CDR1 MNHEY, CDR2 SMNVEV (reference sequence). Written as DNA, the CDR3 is TGTGCCAGCAGTTTGACATTTAGGAACTATGGCTACACCTTC. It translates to CASSLTFRNYGYTF.